A selection of T cell receptor beta chains follows, all from one sample in a study of blood T cell repertoires in COVID-19. Repertoires were generated with immunoSEQ multiplex PCR, while TCRdb's copy carries only in-frame clones and drops some. Among 300,000 or so clones listed, about 86% were seen once. Sequencing was done on a sample of peripheral blood. The receptors were gathered from a woman between 45 and 60 years old with acute or convalescent COVID-19. The CDR3 runs from the conserved cysteine through the conserved F or W. The order of the fields is D gene, J gene, clone size, V gene, CDR3 DNA, CDR3 protein. D genes are given only for firm matches. Expanded clones are given a class, and other clones once, few, many or no size at all.

d_gene: NA; j_gene: TRBJ2-1; abundance: NA; v_gene: TRBV19; CDR3nt: TGTGCCAGTATGTACTACAATGAGCAGTTCTTC; CDR3aa: CASMYYNEQFF
d_gene: NA; j_gene: TRBJ2-2; abundance: NA; v_gene: TRBV3-1/TRBV3-2; CDR3nt: TGTGCCAGCAGCCAAGCAGACTCTCCCGGGGAGCTGTTTTTT; CDR3aa: CASSQADSPGELFF
d_gene: TRBD1; j_gene: TRBJ1-2; abundance: NA; v_gene: TRBV10-2; CDR3nt: TGCGCCAGCAGGGGGGACAGCTCTAACTATGGCTACACCTTC; CDR3aa: CASRGDSSNYGYTF
d_gene: NA; j_gene: TRBJ2-3; abundance: NA; v_gene: TRBV7-2; CDR3nt: TGTGCCAGCAGCTTACATACGACGACAGGACTGGATACGCAGTATTTT; CDR3aa: CASSLHTTTGLDTQYF
d_gene: TRBD2; j_gene: TRBJ2-1; abundance: NA; v_gene: TRBV7-2; CDR3nt: TGTGCCAGCAGCTTAGCCCCGCTAGCGGGAGGTACCAATGAGCAGTTCTTC; CDR3aa: CASSLAPLAGGTNEQFF
d_gene: NA; j_gene: TRBJ1-5; abundance: NA; v_gene: TRBV10-3; CDR3nt: TGTGCCATCAGTCCGGGGGATCGGCAGCCCCAGCATTTT; CDR3aa: CAISPGDRQPQHF
d_gene: TRBD1; j_gene: TRBJ2-7; abundance: few; v_gene: TRBV7-9; CDR3nt: TGTGCCAGCACCCCGGGACAGTTCTACGAGCAGTACTTC; CDR3aa: CASTPGQFYEQYF
d_gene: NA; j_gene: TRBJ2-7; abundance: NA; v_gene: TRBV27; CDR3nt: TGTGCCAGCAGTTTAGGGCAGGGGGGCTACGAGCAGTACTTC; CDR3aa: CASSLGQGGYEQYF
d_gene: NA; j_gene: TRBJ1-4; abundance: few; v_gene: TRBV5-1; CDR3nt: TGCGCCAGCAGCACAGGGCCTAATGAAAAACTGTTTTTT; CDR3aa: CASSTGPNEKLFF
d_gene: NA; j_gene: TRBJ2-2; abundance: NA; v_gene: TRBV7-2; CDR3nt: TGTGCCAGCAGCCCCCAAACCCGGGGAAGCGGGGAGCTGTTTTTT; CDR3aa: CASSPQTRGSGELFF
d_gene: NA; j_gene: TRBJ2-1; abundance: once; v_gene: TRBV3-1/TRBV3-2; CDR3nt: TGTGCCAGCAGCCAAGATCTAGCGACTAGGCATTACAATGAGCAGTTCTTC; CDR3aa: CASSQDLATRHYNEQFF
d_gene: NA; j_gene: TRBJ2-5; abundance: NA; v_gene: TRBV2; CDR3nt: TGTGCCAGCAGTCGCGGGCGAGAGACCCAGTACTTC; CDR3aa: CASSRGRETQYF
d_gene: TRBD1; j_gene: TRBJ2-1; abundance: NA; v_gene: TRBV5-1; CDR3nt: TGCGCCAGCTCGCAGACCGGACAGGGCTACAATGAGCAGTTCTTC; CDR3aa: CASSQTGQGYNEQFF
d_gene: NA; j_gene: TRBJ1-4; abundance: NA; v_gene: TRBV6-6; CDR3nt: TGTGCCAGCAGTTACTCAAGGGGCAGAGGTGAAAAACTGTTTTTT; CDR3aa: CASSYSRGRGEKLFF
d_gene: NA; j_gene: TRBJ2-1; abundance: NA; v_gene: TRBV5-6; CDR3nt: TGTGCCAGCAGCGTTTCTTCGAGCTCCTACAATGAGCAGTTCTTC; CDR3aa: CASSVSSSSYNEQFF